Presented here are 4 T cell receptor beta chains from one specimen sequenced in a study of T cell repertoires in cytomegalovirus infection. Their antigens remain unidentified. Each CDR3 protein is one row after TCRdb ran MiXCR on the reads. The data contain about 500,000 distinct CDR3 sequences, more than 30% of them singletons. The specimen comprised cultured PBMCs, sampled from culture after CMV antigen stimulation. All receptors derive from a human donor in good health (CMV status not recorded). Some clones in this sample may be carry-over from other donors' samples.

V and J are TRBV7-9 and TRBJ2-5; 9 nucleotides align to TRBD1. Germline V gives CDR1 SEHNR, CDR2 FQNEAQ (reference sequence). This CDR3 region has 15 residues. Unmatched junction bases numbered 9, after V lost 5 bases and J lost 5 bases. The CDR3 reads CASSPPGTGLETQYF. In DNA, the CDR3 is TGTGCCAGCAGCCCCCCCGGGACAGGGCTGGAGACCCAGTACTTC.

The V and J genes are TRBV27 and TRBJ1-2; D gene unclear. Germline V gene lookup returns CDR1 MNHEY and CDR2 SMNVEV (reference sequence). The CDR3 covers 13 residues. Trimming took 0 bases from V and 0 from J, leaving 2 bases between them. CDR3 amino acids: CASSLSANYGYTF. For the CDR3, the DNA is TGTGCCAGCAGTTTATCTGCTAACTATGGCTACACCTTC.

In the case of this clonotype: A read error may be the cause here, since a much bigger clone is one base away. CDR3 in amino acids: CASSLPAAQETQYF. DNA for the CDR3: TGTGCCAGCAGTTTACCAGCGGCCCAAGAGACCCAGTACTTC. The V call is TRBV28, the J call TRBJ2-5; a weak D match, TRBD2 (5 bases). Germline CDR1 reads MDHEN; CDR2 reads SYDVKM. The CDR3 spans 14 residues. V was trimmed by 2 bases and J by 1 base, leaving 8 bases between them. The full variable domain, rest sourced from reference TRBV28 and TRBJ2-5, is DVKVTQSSRYLVKRTGEKVFLECVQDMDHENMFWYRQDPGLGLRLIYFSYDVKMKEKGDIPEGYSVSREKKERFSLILESASTNQTSMYLCASSLPAAQETQYFGPGTRLLVL.

V and J are TRBV3-1 and TRBJ2-1, with TRBD2 identical over 7 bases. V lost 4 bases, J lost 5 bases, and 11 bases stayed unmatched. The CDR3 length is 16 residues. From germline, CDR1 is LGHDT and CDR2 YNNKEL (reference sequence). CDR3 amino acids: CASSPGSERGHNEQFF. The CDR3 nucleotides are TGTGCCAGCAGCCCCGGGTCGGAGCGGGGTCACAATGAGCAGTTCTTC.